Sequencing of this T cell receptor (beta chain) was carried out in a study of T cell repertoires in cytomegalovirus infection. Study overall: CMV infection and matching HLA type were both indicated by public TCR beta signatures. The study, taken as a whole, reports: In two of eight donors, the top clonotype was HLA-C-restricted CMV-specific. Carriers of CMV and the relevant HLA type were discriminated by public TCR beta frequency.

Worth noting for this clonotype: Its target is not known.

One entry per CDR3 protein results from TCRdb running MiXCR on the reads. The profile covers about 180,000 distinct CDR3 sequences, with 15% to 20% appearing a single time and about 25% taken by the ten largest. Germline V CDR1 and CDR2: MDHEN, SYDVKM. This CDR3 has 14 amino acids. With 5 bases clipped from V and 3 bases from J, the junction kept 3 bases outside the gene matches. The sequenced material came from CD8+ T cells from PBMCs. The sequence came from a human donor in good health (CMV status not recorded). Some clones in this sample may be carry-over from other donors' samples. This sequence joins TRBV28 and TRBJ2-3; 9 bases are shared with TRBD1. CDR3 coding DNA: TGTGCCAGCAGTGACGGACAGGGGACAGATACGCAGTATTTT. Translating it yields CASSDGQGTDTQYF.